One sample yielded the 2 T cell receptor beta chains listed below, sequenced in a study of Ad26.COV2.S vaccination and SARS-CoV-2 variants. The treatment here: about 20 received Ad26.COV2.S at low or high dose, single or two shots; 5 received placebo; per-sample allocation not given. On day 63 after the first injection, vaccine and placebo recipients gave samples. Sequenced by immunoSEQ multiplex PCR; TCRdb stores in-frame clones only, minus some. The table includes roughly 410,000 clones, about 83% detected once. The sample was peripheral blood, taken in a trial of Ad26.COV2.S vaccine versus placebo. Source of these receptors: a person aged 18-60 years who received the Ad26.COV2.S COVID-19 vaccine or a placebo.

This chain uses TRBV15 with TRBJ1-6; no firm D call. The CDR3 consists of 19 residues. With 0 bases removed from V and 8 bases from J, the gap between germline ends came to 23 bases. The germline CDR1 and CDR2 sequences are LNHNV and YYDKDF (reference sequence). This CDR3 is CATSRDSGGSGRTHSPLHF. CDR3 bases: TGTGCCACCAGCAGAGACTCCGGAGGTTCAGGCAGGACGCATTCACCCCTCCACTTT.

The V call is TRBV19, the J call TRBJ1-1; a weak D match, TRBD1 (5 bases). CDR1 is LNHDA, CDR2 SQIVND, per germline (reference sequence). The CDR3 contains 16 residues. V lost 4 bases and J 0 bases, leaving 15 bases between the germline ends. CDR3 sequence reads: CASSSYGTVMNTEAFF. DNA of the CDR3: TGTGCCAGTAGTAGTTACGGGACGGTTATGAACACTGAAGCTTTCTTT.